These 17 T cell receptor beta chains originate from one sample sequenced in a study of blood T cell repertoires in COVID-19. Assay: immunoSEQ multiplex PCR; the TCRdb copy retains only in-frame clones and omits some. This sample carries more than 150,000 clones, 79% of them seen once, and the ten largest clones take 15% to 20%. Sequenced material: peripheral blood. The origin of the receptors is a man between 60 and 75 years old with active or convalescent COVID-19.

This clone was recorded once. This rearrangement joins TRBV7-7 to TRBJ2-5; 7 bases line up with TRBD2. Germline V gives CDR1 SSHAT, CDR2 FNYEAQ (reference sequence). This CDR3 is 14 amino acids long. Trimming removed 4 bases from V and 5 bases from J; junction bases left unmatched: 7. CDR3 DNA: TGTGCCAGCAGCTCGGGACTAACTAGGGAGACCCAGTACTTC. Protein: CASSSGLTRETQYF.

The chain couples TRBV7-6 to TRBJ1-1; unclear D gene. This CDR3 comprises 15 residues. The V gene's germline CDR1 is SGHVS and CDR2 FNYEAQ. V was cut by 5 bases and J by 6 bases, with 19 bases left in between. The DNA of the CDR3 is TGTGCCAGCAGCCCGGGAGAGGTAGGCATCCCTGAAGCTTTCTTT. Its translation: CASSPGEVGIPEAFF.

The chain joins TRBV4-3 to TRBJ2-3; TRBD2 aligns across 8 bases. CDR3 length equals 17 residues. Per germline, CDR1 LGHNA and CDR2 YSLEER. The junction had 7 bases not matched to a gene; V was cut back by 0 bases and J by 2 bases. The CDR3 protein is CASSQDIASGLTDTQYF. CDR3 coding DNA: TGCGCCAGCAGCCAAGATATCGCTAGCGGGCTCACAGATACGCAGTATTTT.

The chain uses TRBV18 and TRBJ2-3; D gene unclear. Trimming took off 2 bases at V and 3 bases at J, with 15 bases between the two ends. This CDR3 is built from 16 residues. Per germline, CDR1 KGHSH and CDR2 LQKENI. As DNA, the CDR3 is TGTGCCAGCTCACCATCCGGTCCAGGCGCGACAGATACGCAGTATTTT. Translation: CASSPSGPGATDTQYF.

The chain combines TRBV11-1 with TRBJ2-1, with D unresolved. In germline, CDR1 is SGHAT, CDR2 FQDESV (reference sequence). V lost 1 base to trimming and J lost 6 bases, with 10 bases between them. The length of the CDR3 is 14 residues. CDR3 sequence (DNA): TGTGCCAGCAGCTTAGAAAGCACGGTCAATGAGCAGTTCTTC. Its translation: CASSLESTVNEQFF.

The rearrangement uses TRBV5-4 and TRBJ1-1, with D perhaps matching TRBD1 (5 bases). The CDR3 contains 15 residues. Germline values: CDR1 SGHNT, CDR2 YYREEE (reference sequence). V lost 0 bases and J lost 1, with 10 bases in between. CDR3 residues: CASSLAQGGNTEAFF. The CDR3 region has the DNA TGTGCCAGCAGCTTGGCCCAGGGCGGGAACACTGAAGCTTTCTTT.

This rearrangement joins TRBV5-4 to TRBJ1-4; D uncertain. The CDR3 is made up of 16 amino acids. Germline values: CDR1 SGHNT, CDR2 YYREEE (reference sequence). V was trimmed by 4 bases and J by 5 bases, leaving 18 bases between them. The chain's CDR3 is CASSRPGPRGNEKLFF. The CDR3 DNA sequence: TGTGCCAGCAGCCGACCCGGACCCCGAGGGAATGAAAAACTGTTTTTT.

The CDR3 DNA follows: TGTGCCAGTACTACGCCTAACAGGGACACAGATACGCAGTATTTT. Its protein is CASTTPNRDTDTQYF. V gene TRBV19 combines with J gene TRBJ2-3; a possible D gene is TRBD1 (6 bases). V was trimmed by 7 bases and J by 2 bases, leaving 16 bases between them. This CDR3 is built from 15 residues. The germline V gene has CDR1 LNHDA and CDR2 SQIVND (reference sequence). Complete variable domain (other parts from reference TRBV19 and TRBJ2-3): DGGITQSPKYLFRKEGQNVTLSCEQNLNHDAMYWYRQDPGQGLRLIYYSQIVNDFQKGDIAEGYSVSREKKESFPLTVTSAQKNPTAFYLCASTTPNRDTDTQYFGPGTRLTVL.

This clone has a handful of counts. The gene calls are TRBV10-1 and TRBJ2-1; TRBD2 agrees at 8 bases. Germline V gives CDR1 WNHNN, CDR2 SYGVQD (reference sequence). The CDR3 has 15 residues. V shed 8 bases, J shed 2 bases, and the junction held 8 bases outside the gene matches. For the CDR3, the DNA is TGCGCCAGCCTATGGGGGACTAGTGCCTACAATGAGCAGTTCTTC. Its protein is CASLWGTSAYNEQFF.

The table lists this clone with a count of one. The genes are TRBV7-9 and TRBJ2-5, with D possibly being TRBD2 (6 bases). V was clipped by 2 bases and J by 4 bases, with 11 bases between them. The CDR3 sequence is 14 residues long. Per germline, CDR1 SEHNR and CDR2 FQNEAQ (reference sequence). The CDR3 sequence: CASSLISEGETQYF. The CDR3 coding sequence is TGTGCCAGCAGCTTAATATCGGAGGGAGAGACCCAGTACTTC.

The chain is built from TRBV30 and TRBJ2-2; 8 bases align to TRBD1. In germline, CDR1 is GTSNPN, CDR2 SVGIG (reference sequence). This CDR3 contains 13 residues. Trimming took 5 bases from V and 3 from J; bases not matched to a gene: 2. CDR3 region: CAWDRGDTGELFF. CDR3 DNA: TGTGCCTGGGACAGGGGTGACACCGGGGAGCTGTTTTTT.

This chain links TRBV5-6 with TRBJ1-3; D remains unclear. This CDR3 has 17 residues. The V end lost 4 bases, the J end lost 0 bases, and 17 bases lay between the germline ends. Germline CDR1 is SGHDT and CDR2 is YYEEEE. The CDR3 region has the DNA TGTGCCAGCAGCCCCGTAGGAGGGTCCCTCTCTGGAAACACCATATATTTT. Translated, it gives CASSPVGGSLSGNTIYF.

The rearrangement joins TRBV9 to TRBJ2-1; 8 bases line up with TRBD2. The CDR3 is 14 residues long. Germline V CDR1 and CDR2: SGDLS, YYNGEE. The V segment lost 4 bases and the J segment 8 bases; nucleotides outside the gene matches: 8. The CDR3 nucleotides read TGTGCCAGCAGCCCCCCGGGAGGGGAACATGAGCAGTTCTTC. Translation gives CASSPPGGEHEQFF.

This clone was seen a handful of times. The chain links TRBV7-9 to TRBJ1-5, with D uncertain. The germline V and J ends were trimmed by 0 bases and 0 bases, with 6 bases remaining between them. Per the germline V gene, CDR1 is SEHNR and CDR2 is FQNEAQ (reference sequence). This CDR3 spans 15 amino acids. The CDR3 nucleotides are TGTGCCAGCAGCTTAGCAGGACTTAGCAATCAGCCCCAGCATTTT. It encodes CASSLAGLSNQPQHF.

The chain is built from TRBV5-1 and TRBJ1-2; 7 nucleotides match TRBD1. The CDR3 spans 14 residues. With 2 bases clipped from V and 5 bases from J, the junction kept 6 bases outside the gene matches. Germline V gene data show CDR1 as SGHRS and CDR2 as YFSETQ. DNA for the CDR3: TGCGCCAGCAGCTTAGTCGACAGGGCATATGGCTACACCTTC. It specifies CASSLVDRAYGYTF.

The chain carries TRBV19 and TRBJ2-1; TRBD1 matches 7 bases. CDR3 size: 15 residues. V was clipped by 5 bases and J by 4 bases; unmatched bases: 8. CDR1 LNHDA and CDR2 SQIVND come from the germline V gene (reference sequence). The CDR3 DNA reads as TGTGCCAGTAGTCTAACCGGGACAGTATACAATGAGCAGTTCTTC. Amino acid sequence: CASSLTGTVYNEQFF.

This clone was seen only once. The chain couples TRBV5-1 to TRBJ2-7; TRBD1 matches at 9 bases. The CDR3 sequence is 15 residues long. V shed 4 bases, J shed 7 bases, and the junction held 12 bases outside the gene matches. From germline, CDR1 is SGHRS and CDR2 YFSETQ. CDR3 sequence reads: CASSMGQGLRREQYF. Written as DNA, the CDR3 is TGCGCCAGCAGCATGGGACAGGGCCTACGGAGAGAGCAGTACTTC.